A selection of T cell receptor beta chains follows, all from one sample in a study of T-cell memory formation after mild COVID-19. MiXCR was run by TCRdb on the 5' RACE reads, yielding one entry per CDR3 protein. The sample lists some 300,000 distinct CDR3 sequences; less than 20% were seen once. The sample consisted of PBMCs or a T cell subset sorted from them (not recorded which). These receptors came from a man younger than 30 who had mild COVID-19 (a few samples of this study predate the infection). Cell type and time point are not known. Both conserved end residues are part of each CDR3. Fields, in order: D gene, V gene, J gene, clone size, CDR3 protein, CDR3 DNA. A D gene is named only where the DNA matches it firmly. A row's size may be missing; if present it is once, few, many or a size class.

D: NA; V: TRBV4-2; J: TRBJ2-7; size: NA; CDR3: CASSRTRYEQYF; DNA: TGTGCCAGCAGCCGTACTAGGTACGAGCAGTACTTC
D: NA; V: TRBV12-5; J: TRBJ2-5; size: NA; CDR3: CASGLVPGEETQYF; DNA: TGTGCTAGTGGTTTGGTACCTGGGGAAGAGACCCAGTACTTC
D: NA; V: TRBV5-5; J: TRBJ1-2; size: NA; CDR3: CASSLSGLTGYTF; DNA: TGTGCCAGCAGCTTGTCCGGACTAACTGGCTACACCTTC
D: NA; V: TRBV4-2; J: TRBJ2-7; size: many; CDR3: CASSLHSAGEQYF; DNA: TGTGCCAGCAGCCTCCACAGCGCAGGCGAGCAGTACTTC
D: TRBD1; V: TRBV5-5; J: TRBJ1-1; size: NA; CDR3: CASSRQGPMNTEAFF; DNA: TGTGCCAGCAGCCGACAGGGGCCAATGAACACTGAAGCTTTCTTT
D: NA; V: TRBV9; J: TRBJ1-5; size: many; CDR3: CASSEIGNQPQHF; DNA: TGTGCCAGCAGCGAGATTGGGAATCAGCCCCAGCATTTT
D: NA; V: TRBV7-2; J: TRBJ2-4; size: many; CDR3: CASSLASQGRKNIQYF; DNA: TGTGCCAGCAGCTTAGCCTCGCAGGGCCGTAAAAACATTCAGTACTTC
D: NA; V: TRBV11-2; J: TRBJ1-2; size: NA; CDR3: CASSPLLYGYTF; DNA: TGTGCCAGCAGTCCACTTCTTTATGGCTACACCTTC
D: NA; V: TRBV3-1; J: TRBJ2-7; size: few; CDR3: CASSQDLSTTRTYEQYF; DNA: TGTGCCAGCAGCCAAGATCTCTCTACGACACGCACCTACGAGCAGTACTTC
D: NA; V: TRBV12-3/TRBV12-4; J: TRBJ2-5; size: NA; CDR3: CASSPGRRETQYF; DNA: TGTGCCAGCAGTCCCGGCAGGAGGGAGACCCAGTACTTC
D: NA; V: TRBV5-1; J: TRBJ2-6; size: NA; CDR3: CASSQSRGAASGANVLTF; DNA: TGCGCCAGCAGCCAATCAAGGGGGGCCGCCTCTGGGGCCAACGTCCTGACTTTC
D: NA; V: TRBV7-9; J: TRBJ2-3; size: many; CDR3: CASSRDRRKMITQYF; DNA: TGTGCCAGCAGCCGCGACAGGAGGAAGATGATTACGCAGTATTTT
D: TRBD2; V: TRBV7-2; J: TRBJ2-5; size: few; CDR3: CASSLISGGAQIQETQYF; DNA: TGTGCCAGCAGCTTAATTAGCGGGGGAGCCCAAATCCAAGAGACCCAGTACTTC
D: NA; V: TRBV7-2; J: TRBJ2-2; size: NA; CDR3: CASSLETWGTGELFF; DNA: TGTGCCAGCAGCTTAGAGACATGGGGCACCGGGGAGCTGTTTTTT
D: TRBD2; V: TRBV5-1; J: TRBJ2-3; size: NA; CDR3: CASSSGILTADTQYF; DNA: TGCGCCAGCAGCAGCGGGATCCTAACGGCAGATACGCAGTATTTT
D: NA; V: TRBV6-1; J: TRBJ2-2; size: few; CDR3: CASSQGPWQGGTGELFF; DNA: TGTGCCAGCAGTCAAGGGCCTTGGCAGGGGGGCACCGGGGAGCTGTTTTTT
D: NA; V: TRBV6-2/TRBV6-3; J: TRBJ2-1; size: NA; CDR3: CASRKTLIWYNEQFF; DNA: TGTGCCAGCAGGAAGACGCTCATATGGTACAATGAGCAGTTCTTC
D: TRBD1; V: TRBV28; J: TRBJ1-5; size: NA; CDR3: CASQWDSPNQPQHF; DNA: TGTGCCTCCCAATGGGACAGCCCTAATCAGCCCCAGCATTTT
D: TRBD2; V: TRBV11-1; J: TRBJ2-7; size: few; CDR3: CASSYTLAGTYEQYF; DNA: TGTGCCAGCAGTTACACACTAGCGGGGACATACGAGCAGTACTTC
D: NA; V: TRBV5-6; J: TRBJ2-7; size: many; CDR3: CASSLPYTEQYF; DNA: TGTGCCAGCAGCTTGCCTTACACCGAGCAGTACTTC
D: NA; V: TRBV4-1; J: TRBJ1-1; size: NA; CDR3: CASSQRGLIVSNTEAFF; DNA: TGCGCCAGCAGCCAACGGGGGCTTATTGTCTCGAACACTGAAGCTTTCTTT
D: NA; V: TRBV10-1; J: TRBJ2-2; size: once; CDR3: CASSSTGAGTGELFF; DNA: TGCGCCAGCAGTTCGACGGGGGCGGGCACCGGGGAGCTGTTTTTT
D: NA; V: TRBV7-3; J: TRBJ2-1; size: NA; CDR3: CASSLTISGEQFF; DNA: TGTGCCAGCAGCTTAACGATAAGCGGTGAGCAGTTCTTC
D: NA; V: TRBV4-1; J: TRBJ1-2; size: NA; CDR3: CASSQEAATRRGYTF; DNA: TGCGCCAGCAGCCAAGAGGCGGCCACCCGCCGGGGCTACACCTTC
D: TRBD1; V: TRBV4-2; J: TRBJ2-5; size: NA; CDR3: CASTGQGKFETQYF; DNA: TGTGCCAGCACGGGACAGGGGAAATTCGAGACCCAGTACTTC
D: NA; V: TRBV27; J: TRBJ2-5; size: NA; CDR3: CASSPWISRHQYF; DNA: TGTGCCAGCAGTCCCTGGATTAGCAGGCACCAGTACTTC
D: NA; V: TRBV7-9; J: TRBJ2-1; size: NA; CDR3: CASSPPGLPTGNEQFF; DNA: TGTGCCAGCAGCCCACCGGGACTCCCGACGGGCAATGAGCAGTTCTTC
D: NA; V: TRBV4-1; J: TRBJ1-4; size: NA; CDR3: CASSQVGKGATNEKLFF; DNA: TGCGCCAGCAGCCAAGTGGGAAAGGGGGCAACTAATGAAAAACTGTTTTTT
D: NA; V: TRBV6-6; J: TRBJ2-5; size: few; CDR3: CASSPADSFGETQYF; DNA: TGTGCCAGCAGTCCCGCGGACTCCTTCGGGGAGACCCAGTACTTC
D: NA; V: TRBV6-2/TRBV6-3; J: TRBJ1-6; size: few; CDR3: CASSYSGRRTSSYNSPLHF; DNA: TGTGCCAGCAGTTACTCTGGGAGGCGGACTAGCTCCTATAATTCACCCCTCCACTTT
D: NA; V: TRBV5-1; J: TRBJ1-1; size: many; CDR3: CASSFRKNTEAFF; DNA: TGCGCCAGCAGCTTCAGGAAGAACACTGAAGCTTTCTTT
D: NA; V: TRBV29-1; J: TRBJ2-1; size: few; CDR3: CSVRTVGRNEQFF; DNA: TGCAGCGTTCGTACAGTCGGTAGAAATGAGCAGTTCTTC
D: NA; V: TRBV6-5; J: TRBJ2-6; size: few; CDR3: CASSYSRFLTGANVLTF; DNA: TGTGCCAGCAGTTACTCGCGGTTCCTCACTGGGGCCAACGTCCTGACTTTC
D: NA; V: TRBV5-1; J: TRBJ2-1; size: many; CDR3: CASSSGTFSSYNEQFF; DNA: TGCGCCAGCAGCTCCGGGACTTTCAGCTCCTACAATGAGCAGTTCTTC
D: TRBD1; V: TRBV5-1; J: TRBJ2-2; size: few; CDR3: CASSRQGSNTGELFF; DNA: TGCGCCAGCAGCAGACAGGGGTCGAACACCGGGGAGCTGTTTTTT
D: TRBD1; V: TRBV12-3/TRBV12-4; J: TRBJ2-1; size: NA; CDR3: CASSSSGTGGRAFF; DNA: TGTGCCAGCAGTTCATCCGGGACAGGGGGCCGGGCGTTCTTC
D: TRBD2; V: TRBV9; J: TRBJ2-2; size: few; CDR3: CASSVARTSGAGELFF; DNA: TGTGCCAGCAGCGTAGCTCGGACTAGCGGGGCCGGGGAGCTGTTTTTT
D: NA; V: TRBV10-1; J: TRBJ2-2; size: NA; CDR3: CASSESILPMNTGELFF; DNA: TGCGCCAGCAGTGAGTCGATTCTGCCCATGAACACCGGGGAGCTGTTTTTT
D: NA; V: TRBV6-5; J: TRBJ1-2; size: NA; CDR3: CASSYSIDVGLEGYTF; DNA: TGTGCCAGCAGTTACTCGATTGATGTGGGGCTGGAAGGCTACACCTTC
D: NA; V: TRBV29-1; J: TRBJ1-4; size: NA; CDR3: CSGGSGEKLFF; DNA: TGCAGCGGGGGATCAGGTGAAAAACTGTTTTTT
D: NA; V: TRBV7-2; J: TRBJ1-1; size: few; CDR3: CASTFLTPPGGSKPEAFF; DNA: TGTGCCAGCACGTTTCTAACCCCGCCCGGGGGAAGCAAACCCGAAGCTTTCTTT
D: NA; V: TRBV27; J: TRBJ2-7; size: NA; CDR3: CASSLSGVGYEQYF; DNA: TGTGCCAGCAGTTTATCTGGGGTAGGATACGAGCAGTACTTC
D: NA; V: TRBV7-2; J: TRBJ1-5; size: few; CDR3: CASSSPAGAGQPQHF; DNA: TGTGCCAGCAGCTCCCCTGCAGGGGCTGGTCAGCCCCAGCATTTT
D: TRBD1; V: TRBV29-1; J: TRBJ1-1; size: NA; CDR3: CSGDRGESNTEAFF; DNA: TGCAGCGGTGACAGGGGGGAATCGAACACTGAAGCTTTCTTT
D: TRBD1; V: TRBV6-5; J: TRBJ1-5; size: few; CDR3: CASRADRGPHQPQHF; DNA: TGTGCCAGCAGGGCCGACAGGGGCCCCCATCAGCCCCAGCATTTT
D: NA; V: TRBV4-2; J: TRBJ2-2; size: many; CDR3: CASNTRPGDPGELFF; DNA: TGTGCCAGCAACACGAGGCCGGGGGACCCCGGGGAGCTGTTTTTT
D: TRBD1; V: TRBV5-6; J: TRBJ1-1; size: NA; CDR3: CASSSDRVGEAFF; DNA: TGTGCCAGCAGCTCGGACAGGGTGGGCGAAGCTTTCTTT
D: TRBD1; V: TRBV7-6; J: TRBJ2-3; size: few; CDR3: CASSYSSGGRIDTQYF; DNA: TGTGCCAGCAGCTACTCGTCAGGGGGTCGTATAGATACGCAGTATTTT
D: NA; V: TRBV12-3/TRBV12-4; J: TRBJ2-5; size: NA; CDR3: CASRPWGAGETQYF; DNA: TGTGCCAGCAGACCGTGGGGGGCAGGAGAGACCCAGTACTTC
D: TRBD1; V: TRBV6-6; J: TRBJ2-3; size: few; CDR3: CASSTRDSDEDTQYF; DNA: TGTGCCAGCAGTACCCGGGACAGTGATGAAGATACGCAGTATTTT
D: TRBD1; V: TRBV3-1; J: TRBJ2-1; size: NA; CDR3: CASRAQGAGEQFF; DNA: TGTGCCAGCAGGGCACAGGGGGCTGGTGAGCAGTTCTTC
D: NA; V: TRBV5-6; J: TRBJ1-1; size: few; CDR3: CASSPTMNTEAFF; DNA: TGTGCCAGCAGCCCAACCATGAACACTGAAGCTTTCTTT
D: NA; V: TRBV14; J: TRBJ2-5; size: NA; CDR3: CASSMGETQYF; DNA: TGTGCCAGCAGCATGGGGGAGACCCAGTACTTC
D: TRBD1; V: TRBV19; J: TRBJ2-7; size: many; CDR3: CASSIYRGQLYEQYF; DNA: TGTGCCAGTAGTATTTACAGGGGGCAACTCTACGAGCAGTACTTC